This T cell receptor beta chain was recorded in a study of tumor and adjacent non-tumor tissue in lung cancer. Background on the study: The cohort had about 12 adenocarcinoma, a couple of squamous cell and 1 small cell patients. Regarding the study as a whole: Tumor tissue had significantly higher TCR diversity than normal lung. In normal lung, the top 100 clones were significantly more dominant than in tumor.

With regard to this clonotype: Antigen unknown. Given the absence of the conserved phenylalanine or tryptophan at the CDR3 end, a read error is likely.

No cell sorting was done before RNA was extracted from the tissue. The library came from three nested PCR rounds adapted from ARM-PCR protocols. TCRdb reprocessed the multiplex PCR reads via MiXCR and lists one record per CDR3 protein. In the table there are some 77,000 distinct CDR3 sequences, 55% to 70% of which are singletons. CDR1 is SQVTM, CDR2 ANQGSEA, per germline. CDR3 length: 10 amino acids. This TCR was recovered from a woman between 65 and 79 years old with non-small cell lung cancer. The chain couples TRBV29-1 to TRBJ2-1; D is perhaps TRBD2 (5 bases). The sample comprised lung tumor tissue. The CDR3 DNA sequence: TGTAGCGCCTTTTACAATGAGCAGTTCTTA. Translated, it gives CSAFYNEQFL.